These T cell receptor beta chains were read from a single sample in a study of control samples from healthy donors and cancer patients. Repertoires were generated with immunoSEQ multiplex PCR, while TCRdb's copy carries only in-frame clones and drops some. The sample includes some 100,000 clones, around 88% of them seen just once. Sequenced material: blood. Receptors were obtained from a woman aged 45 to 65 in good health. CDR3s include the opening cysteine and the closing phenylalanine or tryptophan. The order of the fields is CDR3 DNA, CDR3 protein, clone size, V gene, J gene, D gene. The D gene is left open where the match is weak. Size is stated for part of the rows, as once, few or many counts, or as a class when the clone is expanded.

cdr3_nt: TGTGCCACCAGAAAAGGGGGACTAGCGGGAAACACCGGGGAGCTGTTTTTT
cdr3_aa: CATRKGGLAGNTGELFF
clone_size: NA
v_call: TRBV24-1
j_call: TRBJ2-2
d_call: TRBD2

cdr3_nt: TGTGCCAGCAGCTTCGGCCCCTACAATGAGCAGTTCTTC
cdr3_aa: CASSFGPYNEQFF
clone_size: once
v_call: TRBV11-3
j_call: TRBJ2-1
d_call: NA

cdr3_nt: TGTGCCTGGAGTGTGGGAGGGGCTACCTACGAGCAGTACTTC
cdr3_aa: CAWSVGGATYEQYF
clone_size: NA
v_call: TRBV30
j_call: TRBJ2-7
d_call: TRBD2

cdr3_nt: TGCGCCAGCAGCCAAGCCGGAAACCTCATAAACACCGGGGAGCTGTTTTTT
cdr3_aa: CASSQAGNLINTGELFF
clone_size: NA
v_call: TRBV4-1
j_call: TRBJ2-2
d_call: NA

cdr3_nt: TGTGCCAGCAGTTTCTACTTTACTCAAGCTTTCTTT
cdr3_aa: CASSFYFTQAFF
clone_size: NA
v_call: TRBV12-3/TRBV12-4
j_call: TRBJ1-1
d_call: NA

cdr3_nt: TGTGCCAGCAGCTTGTTACTCCGGAACCTTAGGGATGAGCAGTTCTTC
cdr3_aa: CASSLLLRNLRDEQFF
clone_size: NA
v_call: TRBV7-8
j_call: TRBJ2-1
d_call: NA

cdr3_nt: TGTGCCAGCAGCTTCAAAGGGCCTGGCCAGCCCCAGCATTTT
cdr3_aa: CASSFKGPGQPQHF
clone_size: NA
v_call: TRBV5-6
j_call: TRBJ1-5
d_call: NA

cdr3_nt: TGTGCCAGCAGCTCGACAGGGGGTTCAGATACGCAGTATTTT
cdr3_aa: CASSSTGGSDTQYF
clone_size: NA
v_call: TRBV11-2
j_call: TRBJ2-3
d_call: TRBD1

cdr3_nt: TGCGCCAGCAGCTTAGGGACCCCGGCGGGCTACACCTTC
cdr3_aa: CASSLGTPAGYTF
clone_size: NA
v_call: TRBV5-1
j_call: TRBJ1-2
d_call: NA

cdr3_nt: TGTGCCAGCAGTTATAGCGGCTCCTACAATGAGCAGTTCTTC
cdr3_aa: CASSYSGSYNEQFF
clone_size: NA
v_call: TRBV27
j_call: TRBJ2-1
d_call: NA

cdr3_nt: TGTGCCAGCAGGGGGACCTCAAATGGGAAACTGTTTTTT
cdr3_aa: CASRGTSNGKLFF
clone_size: NA
v_call: TRBV2
j_call: TRBJ1-4
d_call: NA

cdr3_nt: TGTGCCAGCAGAGAGGGGAATCAGCCCCAGCATTTT
cdr3_aa: CASREGNQPQHF
clone_size: NA
v_call: TRBV2
j_call: TRBJ1-5
d_call: NA

cdr3_nt: TGTGCCAGTAGTATCATGGGACAAACCAATCAGCCCCAGCATTTT
cdr3_aa: CASSIMGQTNQPQHF
clone_size: NA
v_call: TRBV19
j_call: TRBJ1-5
d_call: NA

cdr3_nt: TGTGCCAGTAGTATAGGGGACGGAAATTCACCCCTCCACTTT
cdr3_aa: CASSIGDGNSPLHF
clone_size: NA
v_call: TRBV19
j_call: TRBJ1-6
d_call: NA

cdr3_nt: TGTGCCAGCAGCCAATTAGGGAAAGAGACCCAGTACTTC
cdr3_aa: CASSQLGKETQYF
clone_size: NA
v_call: TRBV14
j_call: TRBJ2-5
d_call: NA

cdr3_nt: TGTGCCACCAGCAGAGATAGACTAGCGGGTCAGGGTGAGGCTACGCAGTATTTT
cdr3_aa: CATSRDRLAGQGEATQYF
clone_size: NA
v_call: TRBV15
j_call: TRBJ2-3
d_call: TRBD2

cdr3_nt: TGTGCCAGCAGCCTCCAACAGTATCAGCCCCAGCATTTT
cdr3_aa: CASSLQQYQPQHF
clone_size: NA
v_call: TRBV2
j_call: TRBJ1-5
d_call: NA

cdr3_nt: TGTGCCAGCAGCTTTGGACACGAGAAGACCCAGTACTTC
cdr3_aa: CASSFGHEKTQYF
clone_size: NA
v_call: TRBV5-6
j_call: TRBJ2-5
d_call: NA

cdr3_nt: TGTGCCAGCGCCTGGGCTCTTTCCATATCAGATACGCAGTATTTT
cdr3_aa: CASAWALSISDTQYF
clone_size: NA
v_call: TRBV27
j_call: TRBJ2-3
d_call: NA

cdr3_nt: TGTGCTAGTGGCAAGACAGAGAATTCACCCCTCCACTTT
cdr3_aa: CASGKTENSPLHF
clone_size: NA
v_call: TRBV12-5
j_call: TRBJ1-6
d_call: NA

cdr3_nt: TGTGCCAGCAGCTTGGGCACAGGGCGCGGCAATCAGCCCCAGCATTTT
cdr3_aa: CASSLGTGRGNQPQHF
clone_size: once
v_call: TRBV5-6
j_call: TRBJ1-5
d_call: NA

cdr3_nt: TGTGCCAGCAGGGAAGACAGGAACACTAACTATGGCTACACCTTC
cdr3_aa: CASREDRNTNYGYTF
clone_size: NA
v_call: TRBV6-1
j_call: TRBJ1-2
d_call: NA

cdr3_nt: TGTGCCAGCAGTCAACAGGGATTCCCGAACACTGAAGCTTTCTTT
cdr3_aa: CASSQQGFPNTEAFF
clone_size: NA
v_call: TRBV6-5
j_call: TRBJ1-1
d_call: NA

cdr3_nt: TGCGCCAGCAGCTTGTTTAGCACAGATACGCAGTATTTT
cdr3_aa: CASSLFSTDTQYF
clone_size: NA
v_call: TRBV5-1
j_call: TRBJ2-3
d_call: NA

cdr3_nt: TGTGCCAGCAGAGTGCTTCTGCCGGGACAGGGTCTTTACGAGCAGTACTTC
cdr3_aa: CASRVLLPGQGLYEQYF
clone_size: NA
v_call: TRBV2
j_call: TRBJ2-7
d_call: TRBD1

cdr3_nt: TGTGCCACCTTTAGCGGGGGAACCACCGGGGAGCTGTTTTTT
cdr3_aa: CATFSGGTTGELFF
clone_size: NA
v_call: TRBV5-4
j_call: TRBJ2-2
d_call: TRBD2

cdr3_nt: TGTGCCAGCAGTGAAGCCCAGGGGTGGGGAGAGACCCAGTACTTC
cdr3_aa: CASSEAQGWGETQYF
clone_size: NA
v_call: TRBV2
j_call: TRBJ2-5
d_call: NA

cdr3_nt: TGCGCCAGCAGCTTGGTCCCCGGGACAACTAATGAAAAACTGTTTTTT
cdr3_aa: CASSLVPGTTNEKLFF
clone_size: NA
v_call: TRBV5-1
j_call: TRBJ1-4
d_call: NA

cdr3_nt: TGCGGCCTAGCGACAGGGGATACGCAGTATTTT
cdr3_aa: CGLATGDTQYF
clone_size: NA
v_call: TRBV29-1
j_call: TRBJ2-3
d_call: NA

cdr3_nt: TGTGCCAGCAGCGAGGAGGGGAGACAGCCCCAGCATTTT
cdr3_aa: CASSEEGRQPQHF
clone_size: NA
v_call: TRBV9
j_call: TRBJ1-5
d_call: NA

cdr3_nt: TGTGCCACCAGTGGGGGACAGACTTCTCCTCCAGCTAACTATGGCTACACCTTC
cdr3_aa: CATSGGQTSPPANYGYTF
clone_size: NA
v_call: TRBV24-1
j_call: TRBJ1-2
d_call: TRBD1

cdr3_nt: TGTGCCACGAGGCTGTACAGTGGTTCCTACAATGAGCAGTTCTTC
cdr3_aa: CATRLYSGSYNEQFF
clone_size: NA
v_call: TRBV6-4
j_call: TRBJ2-1
d_call: NA

cdr3_nt: TGTGCCAGCACGTTCCAAATTGGGACCGGGGAGCTGTTTTTT
cdr3_aa: CASTFQIGTGELFF
clone_size: NA
v_call: TRBV11-2
j_call: TRBJ2-2
d_call: NA

cdr3_nt: TGTGCCAGCAGCTTAGTAACTAGCGGGGGTCGATTGGGCAATGAGCAGTTCTTC
cdr3_aa: CASSLVTSGGRLGNEQFF
clone_size: NA
v_call: TRBV7-2
j_call: TRBJ2-1
d_call: TRBD2

cdr3_nt: TGTGCCAGTAGTATGGGGTCAACAGGGGGCTATCAGCCCCAGCATTTT
cdr3_aa: CASSMGSTGGYQPQHF
clone_size: NA
v_call: TRBV19
j_call: TRBJ1-5
d_call: TRBD1

cdr3_nt: TGTGCCAGCAGCTTGGATCGACGGGGTAACACTGAAGCTTTCTTT
cdr3_aa: CASSLDRRGNTEAFF
clone_size: NA
v_call: TRBV5-8
j_call: TRBJ1-1
d_call: NA

cdr3_nt: TGTGCCAGCAGCCAGTCGGACAGGACTAAAGAGACCCAGTACTTC
cdr3_aa: CASSQSDRTKETQYF
clone_size: NA
v_call: TRBV3-1/TRBV3-2
j_call: TRBJ2-5
d_call: NA

cdr3_nt: TGTGCCACCCACGAGCCAAGGGCGGGAGGCTTAAATGAGCAGTTCTTC
cdr3_aa: CATHEPRAGGLNEQFF
clone_size: NA
v_call: TRBV15
j_call: TRBJ2-1
d_call: TRBD2

cdr3_nt: TGCGCCAGCAGCCAAGATCGAGGGAGCAGCAAAAATGAGCAGTTCTTC
cdr3_aa: CASSQDRGSSKNEQFF
clone_size: NA
v_call: TRBV4-3
j_call: TRBJ2-1
d_call: NA

cdr3_nt: TGTGCCAGCAGTCCCGGGACTAGCGGTACGAACACCGGGGAGCTGTTTTTT
cdr3_aa: CASSPGTSGTNTGELFF
clone_size: NA
v_call: TRBV2
j_call: TRBJ2-2
d_call: TRBD2

cdr3_nt: TGTGCCAGCAGCTTAGGGGGGGCGAGGGTCGGCAATCAGCCCCAGCATTTT
cdr3_aa: CASSLGGARVGNQPQHF
clone_size: NA
v_call: TRBV7-9
j_call: TRBJ1-5
d_call: NA

cdr3_nt: TGTGCCAGCAGTTATGGGGGGCTAACTGAAGCTTTCTTT
cdr3_aa: CASSYGGLTEAFF
clone_size: NA
v_call: TRBV27
j_call: TRBJ1-1
d_call: NA

cdr3_nt: TGTGCCAGTAGTATGCGGCCCAAGGAAAAACTGTTTTTT
cdr3_aa: CASSMRPKEKLFF
clone_size: NA
v_call: TRBV19
j_call: TRBJ1-4
d_call: NA

cdr3_nt: TGTGCCAGCAGCTTTGCGGAAGGGGATACGCAGTATTTT
cdr3_aa: CASSFAEGDTQYF
clone_size: NA
v_call: TRBV5-6
j_call: TRBJ2-3
d_call: NA

cdr3_nt: TGCGCCAGCAGCTTGTCACAGGGGTTTGCAGATACGCAGTATTTT
cdr3_aa: CASSLSQGFADTQYF
clone_size: NA
v_call: TRBV5-1
j_call: TRBJ2-3
d_call: TRBD1

cdr3_nt: TGCAGCGTCCCAGTTCGCCCGGATACGCAGTATTTT
cdr3_aa: CSVPVRPDTQYF
clone_size: NA
v_call: TRBV29-1
j_call: TRBJ2-3
d_call: NA

cdr3_nt: TGTGCCTGGAGTGTGGGGCACCGCTACGGTTCGAGTTCACCCCTCCACTTT
cdr3_aa: CAWSVGHRYGSSSPLHF
clone_size: NA
v_call: TRBV30
j_call: TRBJ1-6
d_call: NA